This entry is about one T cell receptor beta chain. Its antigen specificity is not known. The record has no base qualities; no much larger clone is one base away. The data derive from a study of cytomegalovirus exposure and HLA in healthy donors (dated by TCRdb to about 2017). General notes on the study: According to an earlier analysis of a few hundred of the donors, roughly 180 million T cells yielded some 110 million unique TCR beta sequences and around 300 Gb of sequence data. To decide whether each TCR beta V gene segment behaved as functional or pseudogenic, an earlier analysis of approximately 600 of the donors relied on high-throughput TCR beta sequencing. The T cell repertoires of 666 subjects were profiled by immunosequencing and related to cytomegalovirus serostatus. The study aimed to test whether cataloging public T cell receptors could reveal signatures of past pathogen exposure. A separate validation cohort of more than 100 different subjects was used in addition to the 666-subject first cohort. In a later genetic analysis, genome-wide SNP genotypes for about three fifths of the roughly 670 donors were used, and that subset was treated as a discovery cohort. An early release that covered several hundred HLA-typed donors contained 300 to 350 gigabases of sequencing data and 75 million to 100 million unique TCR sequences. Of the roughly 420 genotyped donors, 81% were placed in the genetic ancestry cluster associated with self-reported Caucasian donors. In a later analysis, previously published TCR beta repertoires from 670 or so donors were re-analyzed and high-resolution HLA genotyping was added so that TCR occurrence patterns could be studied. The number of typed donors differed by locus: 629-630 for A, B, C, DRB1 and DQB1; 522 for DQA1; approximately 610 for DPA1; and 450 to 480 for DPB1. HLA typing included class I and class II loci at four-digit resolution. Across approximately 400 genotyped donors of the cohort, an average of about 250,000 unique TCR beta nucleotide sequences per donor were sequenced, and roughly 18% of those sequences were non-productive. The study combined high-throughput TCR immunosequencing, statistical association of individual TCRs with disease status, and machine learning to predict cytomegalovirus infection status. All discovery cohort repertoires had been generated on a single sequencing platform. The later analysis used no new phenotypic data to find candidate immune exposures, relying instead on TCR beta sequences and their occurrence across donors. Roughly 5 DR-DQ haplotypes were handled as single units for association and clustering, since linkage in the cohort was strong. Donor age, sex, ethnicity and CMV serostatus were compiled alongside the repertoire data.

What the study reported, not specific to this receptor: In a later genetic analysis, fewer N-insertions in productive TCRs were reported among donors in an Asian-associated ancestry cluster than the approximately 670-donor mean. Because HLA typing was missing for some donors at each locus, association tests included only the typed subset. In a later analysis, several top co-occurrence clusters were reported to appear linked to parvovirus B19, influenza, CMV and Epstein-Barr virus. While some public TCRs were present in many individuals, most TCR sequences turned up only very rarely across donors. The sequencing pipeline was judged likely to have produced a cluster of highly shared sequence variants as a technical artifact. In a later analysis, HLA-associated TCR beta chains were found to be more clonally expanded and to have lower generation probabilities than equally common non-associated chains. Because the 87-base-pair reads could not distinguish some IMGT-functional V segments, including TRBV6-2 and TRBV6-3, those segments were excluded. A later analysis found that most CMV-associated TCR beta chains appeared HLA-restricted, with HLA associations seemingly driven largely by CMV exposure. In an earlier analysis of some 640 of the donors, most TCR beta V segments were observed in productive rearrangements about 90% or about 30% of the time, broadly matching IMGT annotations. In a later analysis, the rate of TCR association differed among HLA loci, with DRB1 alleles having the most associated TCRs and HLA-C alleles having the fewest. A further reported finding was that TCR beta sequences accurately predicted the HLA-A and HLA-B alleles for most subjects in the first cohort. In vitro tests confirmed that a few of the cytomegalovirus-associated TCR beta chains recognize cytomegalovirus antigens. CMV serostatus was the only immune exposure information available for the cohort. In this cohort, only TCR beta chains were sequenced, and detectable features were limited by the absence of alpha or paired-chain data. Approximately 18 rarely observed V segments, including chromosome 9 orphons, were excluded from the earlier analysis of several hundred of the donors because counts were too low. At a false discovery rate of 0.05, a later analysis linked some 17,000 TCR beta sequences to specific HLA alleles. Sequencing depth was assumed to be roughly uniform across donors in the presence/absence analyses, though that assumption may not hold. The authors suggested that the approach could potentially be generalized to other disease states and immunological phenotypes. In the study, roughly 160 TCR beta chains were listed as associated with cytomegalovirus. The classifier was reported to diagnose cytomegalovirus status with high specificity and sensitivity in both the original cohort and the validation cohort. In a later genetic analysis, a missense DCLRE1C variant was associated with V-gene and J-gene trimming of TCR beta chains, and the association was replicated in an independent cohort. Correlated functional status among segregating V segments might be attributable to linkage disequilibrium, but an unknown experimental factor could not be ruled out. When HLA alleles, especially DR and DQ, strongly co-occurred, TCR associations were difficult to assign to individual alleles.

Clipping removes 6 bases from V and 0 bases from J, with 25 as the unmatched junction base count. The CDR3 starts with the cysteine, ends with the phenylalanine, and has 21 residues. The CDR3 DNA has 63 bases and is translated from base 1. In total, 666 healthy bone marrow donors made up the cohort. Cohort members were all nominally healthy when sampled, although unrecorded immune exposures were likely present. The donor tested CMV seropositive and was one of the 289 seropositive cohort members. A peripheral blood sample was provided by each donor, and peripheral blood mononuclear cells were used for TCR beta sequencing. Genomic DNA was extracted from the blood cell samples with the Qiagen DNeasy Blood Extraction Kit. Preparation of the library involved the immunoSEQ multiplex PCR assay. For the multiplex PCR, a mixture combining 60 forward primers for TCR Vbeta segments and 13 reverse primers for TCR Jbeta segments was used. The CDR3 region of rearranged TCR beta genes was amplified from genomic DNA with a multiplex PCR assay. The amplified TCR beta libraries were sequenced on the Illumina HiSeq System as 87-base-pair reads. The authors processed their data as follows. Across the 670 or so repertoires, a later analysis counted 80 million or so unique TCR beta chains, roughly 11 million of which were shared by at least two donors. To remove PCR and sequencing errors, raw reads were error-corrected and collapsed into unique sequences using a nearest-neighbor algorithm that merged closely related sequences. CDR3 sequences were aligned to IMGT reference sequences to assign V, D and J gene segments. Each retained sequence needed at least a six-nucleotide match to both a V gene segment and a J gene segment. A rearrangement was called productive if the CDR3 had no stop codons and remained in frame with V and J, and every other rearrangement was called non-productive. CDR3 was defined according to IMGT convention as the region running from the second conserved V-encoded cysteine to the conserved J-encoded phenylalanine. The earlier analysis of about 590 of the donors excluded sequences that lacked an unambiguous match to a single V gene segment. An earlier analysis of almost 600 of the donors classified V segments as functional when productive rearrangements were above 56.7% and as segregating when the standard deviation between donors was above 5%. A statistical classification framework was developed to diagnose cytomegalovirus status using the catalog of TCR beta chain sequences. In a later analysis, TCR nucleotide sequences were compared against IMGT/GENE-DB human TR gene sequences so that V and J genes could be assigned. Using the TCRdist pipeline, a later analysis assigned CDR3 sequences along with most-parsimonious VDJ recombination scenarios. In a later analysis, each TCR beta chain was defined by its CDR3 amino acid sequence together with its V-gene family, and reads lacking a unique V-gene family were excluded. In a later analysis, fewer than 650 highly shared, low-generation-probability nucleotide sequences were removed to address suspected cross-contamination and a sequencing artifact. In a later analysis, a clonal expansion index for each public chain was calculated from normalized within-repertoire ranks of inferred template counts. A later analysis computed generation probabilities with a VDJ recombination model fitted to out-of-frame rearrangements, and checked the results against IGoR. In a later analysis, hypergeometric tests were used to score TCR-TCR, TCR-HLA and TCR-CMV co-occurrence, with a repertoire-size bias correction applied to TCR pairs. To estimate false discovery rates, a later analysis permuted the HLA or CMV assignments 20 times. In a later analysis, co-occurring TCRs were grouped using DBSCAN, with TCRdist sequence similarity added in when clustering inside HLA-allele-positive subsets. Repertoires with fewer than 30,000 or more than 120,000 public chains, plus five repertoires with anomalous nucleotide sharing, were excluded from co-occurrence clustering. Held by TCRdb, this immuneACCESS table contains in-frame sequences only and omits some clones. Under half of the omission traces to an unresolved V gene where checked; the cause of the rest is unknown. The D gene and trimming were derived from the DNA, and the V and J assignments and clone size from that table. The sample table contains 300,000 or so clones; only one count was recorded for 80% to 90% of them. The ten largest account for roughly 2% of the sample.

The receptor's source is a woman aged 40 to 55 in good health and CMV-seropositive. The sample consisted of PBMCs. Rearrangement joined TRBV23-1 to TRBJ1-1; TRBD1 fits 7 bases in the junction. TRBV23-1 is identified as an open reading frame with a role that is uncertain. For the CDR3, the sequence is CASSPLHPGQHPLGLNTEAFF. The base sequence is TGCGCCAGCAGCCCACTTCACCCGGGACAGCATCCGTTAGGGTTGAACACTGAAGCTTTCTTT.